This T cell receptor beta chain was identified in a study of blood T cells in healthy people across ages. The CDR3 extends over 18 amino acids. Germline loops: CDR1 SEHNR, CDR2 FQNEAQ (reference sequence). Trimming at V came to 5 bases and at J to 4 bases, leaving 16 bases not matched to a gene. Using a J-beta primer mix together with a sample-barcoded 5' primer, a second PCR was run for roughly 6 to 12 cycles. TCRdb passed the 5' RACE reads through MiXCR, listing each CDR3 protein once. The sample consists of about 1.4 million distinct CDR3 sequences, 45% to 70% of them appearing once. The V and J genes are TRBV7-9 and TRBJ2-3; 9 bases fit TRBD2. Sequenced input: blood. The TCR comes from a man between 18 and 35 years old in good health. CDR3 sequence: CASSPSPIAGARADTQYF. DNA of the CDR3: TGTGCCAGCAGCCCCTCCCCTATAGCGGGGGCGCGTGCAGATACGCAGTATTTT.